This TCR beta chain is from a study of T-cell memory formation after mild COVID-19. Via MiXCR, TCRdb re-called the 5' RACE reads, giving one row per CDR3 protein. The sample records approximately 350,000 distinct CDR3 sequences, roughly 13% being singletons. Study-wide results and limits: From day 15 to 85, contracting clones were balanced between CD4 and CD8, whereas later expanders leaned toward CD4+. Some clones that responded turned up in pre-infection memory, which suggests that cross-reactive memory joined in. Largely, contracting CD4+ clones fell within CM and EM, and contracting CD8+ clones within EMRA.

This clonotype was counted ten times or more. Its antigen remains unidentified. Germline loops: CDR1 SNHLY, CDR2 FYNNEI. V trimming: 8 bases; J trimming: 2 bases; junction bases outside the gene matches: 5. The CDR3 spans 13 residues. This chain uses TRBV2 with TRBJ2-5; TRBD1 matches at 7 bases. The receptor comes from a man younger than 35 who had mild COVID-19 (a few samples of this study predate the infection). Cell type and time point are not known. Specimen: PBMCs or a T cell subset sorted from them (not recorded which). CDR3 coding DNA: TGTGCCAGCGAACAGGGGATACAAGAGACCCAGTACTTC. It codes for CASEQGIQETQYF.